This TCR beta chain is drawn from a study of blood T cell repertoires in COVID-19. Germline values: CDR1 KGHSH, CDR2 LQKENI. The ends lost 3 bases at V and 3 bases at J; junction bases unmatched: 8. The CDR3 sequence is 15 residues long. Sequencing was performed with immunoSEQ multiplex PCR; in TCRdb, only in-frame clones are kept and a portion is missing. The sample lists a few hundred thousand clones, roughly 92% occurring once. The chain has TRBV18 and TRBJ2-7; TRBD2 matches at 7 bases. The source of this sequence is a woman aged 35 to 49 who had been exposed to COVID-19. The sequencing input was PBMCs or T cells enriched from blood (not recorded which). This CDR3 reads CASSPTNGGIYEQYF. The CDR3 DNA reads TGTGCCAGCTCACCTACTAACGGGGGGATCTACGAGCAGTACTTC.